This TCR beta chain stems from a study of blood T cell repertoires in COVID-19 (dated by TCRdb to 2020 to 2021). General notes on the study: Samples covering the acute and convalescent phases of COVID-19 were provided by collaborators in the United States, Italy and Spain. The material from the prospective study consisted of cDNA or gDNA derived from T cells, B-cell-depleted T cells, or PBMCs. Subjects who had been exposed to COVID-19, were actively infected with it, or had recovered from it provided the deeply sampled blood TCRbeta repertoires that made up the dataset. The repertoires were released in a freely available public database meant as a resource for research on the immune response to SARS-CoV-2. The samples were drawn from the first 160 participants of the ongoing ImmuneRACE study and from 1,254 subjects provided by 6 global collaborators. Sample metadata almost always included a de-identified subject ID, COVID-19 status, age in years and sex. Where available, HLA class I and class II types were obtained from metadata supplied by the sample provider rather than from assay-based typing. What the study reported, not specific to this receptor: The amount of clinical and demographic metadata varied by source and participant and was provided uncurated.

The collaborating institutions used their own protocols to collect whole blood in K2EDTA tubes. Collaborator samples were shipped for TCRbeta analysis as frozen whole blood, isolated PBMCs, or DNA extracted from either sample type. TCRbeta CDR3 regions were amplified from genomic DNA using the immunoSEQ Assay, a bias-controlled multiplex PCR. Turning to the authors' computational methods: Within the assay, amplification of reference gene primers was used to estimate how many nucleated cells each sample contained. To quantify the absolute abundance of each unique TCRbeta CDR3 rearrangement, sequence reads were collapsed and filtered. For each sample, productive Simpson clonality was calculated as the square root of Simpson's diversity index over productive rearrangements. This immuneACCESS table, as held by TCRdb, lists in-frame sequences with V and J called but not all clones. Of the missing ones, under half trace to an unresolved V gene in checked studies; the others have no known cause. The DNA gave D and trimming, while V, J and clone size come from that table. The sample profile shows roughly 150,000 clones; approximately 88% of them were found once. 28% of the sample is held by the ten biggest clonotypes.

Worth noting for this clone: Its antigen is still unknown. No quality values exist for individual bases; no much larger clone is one base distant.

V loses 5 bases, J loses 3 bases, and the germline ends lie 15 bases apart. According to the germline V gene (reference sequence), CDR1 reads LNHDA and CDR2 reads SQIVND. Including cysteine and phenylalanine, the CDR3 has 15 amino acids. The entry retains the CDR3 DNA only, 45 bases that are in frame from base 1. The clonotype originates from a human donor in a cohort sampled during active COVID-19. Sequenced material: peripheral blood. Rearrangement joined TRBV19 to TRBJ2-3, and perhaps TRBD2 as D gene, on 6 matching bases. CDR3 protein: CASSPRPAGTDTQYF. At the DNA level, the sequence is TGTGCCAGTAGTCCCCGCCCGGCGGGGACAGATACGCAGTATTTT.